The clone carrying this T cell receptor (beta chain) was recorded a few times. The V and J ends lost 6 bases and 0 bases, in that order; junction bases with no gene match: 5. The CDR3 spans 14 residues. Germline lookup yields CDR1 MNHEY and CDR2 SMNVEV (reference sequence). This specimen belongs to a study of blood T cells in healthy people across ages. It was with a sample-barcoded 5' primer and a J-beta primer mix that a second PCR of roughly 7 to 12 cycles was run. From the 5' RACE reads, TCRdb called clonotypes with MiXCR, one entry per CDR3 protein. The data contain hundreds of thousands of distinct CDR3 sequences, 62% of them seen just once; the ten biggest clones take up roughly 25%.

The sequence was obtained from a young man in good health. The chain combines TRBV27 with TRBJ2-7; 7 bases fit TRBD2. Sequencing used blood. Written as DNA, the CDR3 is TGTGCCAGCAGCCGTAGCGGGTACTCCTACGAGCAGTACTTC. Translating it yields CASSRSGYSYEQYF.